Below are 27 T cell receptor beta chains sequenced from a single sample in a study of CD8 T cells in ankylosing spondylitis. TCRdb independently ran MiXCR on the 5' RACE reads; one entry per CDR3 protein. The sample contains over 130,000 distinct CDR3 sequences, under 45% of which appear only once. Sequencing was performed on synovial fluid, either unsorted or a sorted T cell fraction (not recorded which). All receptors derive from a male donor with ankylosing spondylitis.

This clonotype was seen only a few times. The chain carries TRBV9 and TRBJ1-5, with 7 bases identical to TRBD1. J lost 4 bases, V lost 4 bases, and 8 bases had no gene match. Germline V gene lookup returns CDR1 SGDLS and CDR2 YYNGEE. CDR3 length equals 15 residues. In DNA, the CDR3 is TGTGCCAGCAGCCGACAGGGACTCACAAATCAGCCCCAGCATTTT. This gives the protein CASSRQGLTNQPQHF.

V is TRBV12-3 or TRBV12-4 and J is TRBJ1-1, with D possibly matching TRBD1 (5 bases). Trimming took off 6 bases at V and 5 bases at J, with 13 bases between the two ends. The CDR3 loop spans 13 amino acids. The CDR3 DNA is TGTGCCAGCAGGTCATTCAGGGTAACTGAAGCTTTCTTT. Its protein is CASRSFRVTEAFF.

The chain is built from TRBV15 and TRBJ2-7; D call uncertain. V shed 0 bases and J shed 5 bases, with 11 bases lying between them. Germline assignment: CDR1 LNHNV and CDR2 YYDKDF (reference sequence). The CDR3 length is 14 residues. CDR3 nucleotides: TGTGCCACCAGCAGAGACCCAGAATATAACGAGCAGTACTTC. This sequence encodes CATSRDPEYNEQYF.

The rearrangement uses TRBV6-2 or TRBV6-3 and TRBJ1-2, with unresolved D. Germline V gene lookup returns CDR1 MNHEY and CDR2 SVGEGT. Trimming stripped 2 bases from V and 2 bases from J, with 15 bases between. The CDR3 is made up of 16 amino acids. The CDR3 DNA sequence: TGTGCCAGCAGTTACCCGCCTAGGGCTCTAAACTATGGCTACACCTTC. It translates to CASSYPPRALNYGYTF.

This clonotype was seen repeatedly, ten times or more. CDR3: CASSLDRGRSNEQFF. For the CDR3, the DNA is TGTGCCAGCAGCTTAGACAGGGGGCGAAGCAATGAGCAGTTCTTC. The chain uses TRBV7-9 and TRBJ2-1, with 9 nucleotides matching TRBD1. This CDR3 contains 15 residues. The germline CDR1 and CDR2 sequences are SEHNR and FQNEAQ (reference sequence). V lost 1 base and J lost 6; bases outside the gene matches: 4. The full variable domain, rest sourced from reference TRBV7-9 and TRBJ2-1, is DTGVSQNPRHKITKRGQNVTFRCDPISEHNRLYWYRQTLGQGPEFLTYFQNEAQLEKSRLLSDRFSAERPKGSFSTLEIQRTEQGDSAMYLCASSLDRGRSNEQFFGPGTRLTVL.

This clonotype has at least ten counts. The J gene is TRBJ2-1, the V gene TRBV4-2; 8 bases line up with TRBD1. Germline V gene lookup returns CDR1 LGHNA and CDR2 YNFKEQ. The V segment lost 0 bases and the J segment 6 bases; nucleotides outside the gene matches: 10. This CDR3 is 17 amino acids long. The CDR3 sequence is CASSQDLPGTGINEQFF. DNA of the CDR3: TGTGCCAGCAGCCAAGATTTGCCCGGGACAGGTATCAATGAGCAGTTCTTC.

This clonotype was seen only a few times. The chain carries TRBV10-3 and TRBJ1-1; 10 nucleotides align to TRBD1. Unmatched junction bases numbered 4, after V lost 2 bases and J lost 1 base. The CDR3 runs to 16 residues. Germline V gene data show CDR1 as ENHRY and CDR2 as SYGVKD. The CDR3 DNA follows: TGTGCCATCAGTGAGCGCCGGGACAGGGGGAACACTGAAGCTTTCTTT. This gives the protein CAISERRDRGNTEAFF.

The gene calls are TRBV12-3 or TRBV12-4 and TRBJ2-1; 12 bases are shared with TRBD2. J gave up 8 bases and V 9 bases, and 8 bases lay outside the gene matches. The CDR3 spans 14 residues. Here the CDR3 DNA reads TGTGCCAGTTCTCTAGCGGGGGGGGCGGATGAGCAGTTCTTC. Amino acids: CASSLAGGADEQFF.

This clonotype was picked up one time. CDR3 protein: CSAKSGSEEETQYF. CDR3 nucleotide sequence: TGCAGTGCTAAATCGGGGTCGGAGGAGGAGACCCAGTACTTC. This sequence joins TRBV20-1 and TRBJ2-5; maybe TRBD2 (5 bases). Germline V CDR1 and CDR2: DFQATT, SNEGSKA (reference sequence). CDR3 length equals 14 residues. The V and J ends lost 4 bases and 5 bases respectively, with 17 bases between them.

The rearrangement uses TRBV4-2 and TRBJ2-4; D is possibly TRBD1 (5 bases). CDR3 size: 18 residues. Germline V gene sequence: CDR1 LGHNA, CDR2 YNFKEQ. The ends were cut back, 0 bases at V and 0 bases at J, with 15 bases in the middle. In DNA, the CDR3 is TGTGCCAGCAGCCAAGAGACCCGACAGATACTAGCCAAAAACATTCAGTACTTC. Amino acids: CASSQETRQILAKNIQYF.

The rearrangement uses TRBV5-1 and TRBJ2-3, with TRBD2 as a possible D gene (6 bases). The V end was cut by 3 bases, the J end by 5 bases, with 28 bases between. CDR1 is SGHRS, CDR2 YFSETQ, per germline. The CDR3 loop spans 19 amino acids. The CDR3 protein is CASSWRSGDFEGMIDTQYF. The CDR3 region has the DNA TGCGCCAGCAGCTGGCGTTCGGGGGATTTTGAGGGGATGATAGATACGCAGTATTTT.

The genes are TRBV4-1 and TRBJ1-2, with a tentative D call TRBD1 (6 bases). Trimming left V 0 bases short and J 4 bases short, with 12 bases between. Germline V gene sequence: CDR1 MGHRA, CDR2 YSYEKL. The CDR3 length is 15 residues. The CDR3, as DNA: TGCGCCAGCAGCCAAGAAATTGCAGGGGTCTATGGCTACACCTTC. Translated, it gives CASSQEIAGVYGYTF.

The chain links TRBV6-2 or TRBV6-3 to TRBJ2-1; D gene uncertain. Germline CDR1 MNHEY, CDR2 SVGEGT. V was trimmed by 5 bases and J by 8 bases, leaving 22 bases between them. The CDR3 length is 16 residues. CDR3 sequence: CASSPGIGQAMDEQFF. The CDR3 DNA follows: TGTGCCAGCAGTCCTGGCATCGGGCAGGCTATGGATGAGCAGTTCTTC.

The table lists this clonotype with many counts. The chain recombines TRBV6-5 with TRBJ2-1, with unresolved D. This CDR3 has 14 amino acids. Between the trimmed V and J ends, which lost 0 bases and 8 bases, there was a span of 11 bases. Germline CDR1 and CDR2: MNHEY and SVGAGI. As DNA, the CDR3 is TGTGCCAGCAGTTACTCCTCCGTCGGGTATGAGCAGTTCTTC. This translates into CASSYSSVGYEQFF.

CDR3 loop: CASSGHQSGTVANYGYTF. The CDR3 DNA sequence: TGTGCCAGCAGTGGCCACCAATCCGGGACTGTAGCTAACTATGGCTACACCTTC. The gene calls are TRBV6-1 and TRBJ1-2, with D perhaps matching TRBD1 (5 bases). The CDR3 loop spans 18 amino acids. The germline CDR1 and CDR2 sequences are MNHNS and SASEGT. Trimming stripped 4 bases from V and 0 bases from J, with 21 bases between.

Only a few counts were recorded for this clonotype. The rearrangement joins TRBV5-1 to TRBJ2-5; tentative D call: TRBD2 (6 bases). This CDR3 comprises 13 residues. The V and J ends lost 4 bases and 7 bases respectively, with 14 bases between them. Per germline, CDR1 SGHRS and CDR2 YFSETQ. CDR3 in amino acids: CASSPGLFGTQYF. The CDR3 DNA is TGCGCCAGCAGCCCCGGACTATTTGGGACCCAGTACTTC. Supplemented by reference TRBV5-1 and TRBJ2-5, the full variable domain reads KAGVTQTPRYLIKTRGQQVTLSCSPISGHRSVSWYQQTPGQGLQFLFEYFSETQRNKGNFPGRFSGRQFSNSRSEMNVSTLELGDSALYLCASSPGLFGTQYFGPGTRLLVL.

The rearrangement joins TRBV10-3 to TRBJ1-5; D is ambiguous. V dropped 0 bases and J dropped 5 bases, with 17 bases sitting between them. The CDR3 spans 17 residues. Germline-derived CDR1 and CDR2 are ENHRY and SYGVKD. CDR3 region: CAISESTRAGRHQPQHF. CDR3 sequence (DNA): TGTGCCATCAGTGAGTCGACTCGGGCCGGGCGTCATCAGCCCCAGCATTTT.

This clonotype was found a few times. This sequence joins TRBV9 and TRBJ2-3, with D perhaps TRBD1 (6 bases). Between the trimmed V and J ends, which lost 0 bases and 4 bases, there was a span of 12 bases. CDR1 is SGDLS, CDR2 YYNGEE, per germline. This CDR3 is 15 amino acids long. This CDR3 is CASSVGDTYPDTQYF. CDR3 sequence (DNA): TGTGCCAGCAGCGTAGGGGACACCTACCCAGATACGCAGTATTTT.

The V and J genes are TRBV12-3 or TRBV12-4 and TRBJ2-5; D assignment may be TRBD1 or TRBD2 (5 bases each). The CDR3 contains 15 residues. The V gene lost 2 bases and the J gene lost 5 bases, with 15 bases spanning the gap. CDR3 loop: CASSLRVGWGETQYF. DNA of the CDR3: TGTGCCAGCAGTTTAAGGGTCGGATGGGGGGAGACCCAGTACTTC.

The J gene is TRBJ2-1, the V gene TRBV11-1; 13 positions agree with TRBD2. Trimming at V came to 5 bases and at J to 1 base, leaving 11 bases not matched to a gene. Germline loops: CDR1 SGHAT, CDR2 FQDESV (reference sequence). CDR3 length: 19 residues. The CDR3 DNA reads TGTGCCAGCAGCCCGTCCGGACTAGCGGGAGTCCTATCCTACAATGAGCAGTTCTTC. As protein: CASSPSGLAGVLSYNEQFF.

CDR3 loop: CASSQQGSGDEQYF. CDR3 DNA: TGCGCCAGCAGCCAACAGGGGTCTGGGGACGAGCAGTACTTC. The chain employs TRBV4-1 and TRBJ2-7; D possibly corresponds to TRBD1 (6 bases). CDR1 MGHRA and CDR2 YSYEKL come from the germline V gene. Trimming cost V 2 bases and J 5 bases, with 13 bases left between them. The CDR3 loop spans 14 amino acids.

This clonotype was seen a handful of times. V and J are TRBV5-1 and TRBJ2-2; 11 positions agree with TRBD2. Germline loops: CDR1 SGHRS, CDR2 YFSETQ. The CDR3 has 15 amino acids. After removal of 6 bases from V and 4 bases from J, the junction contained 5 bases not matched to a gene. CDR3 nucleotides: TGCGCCAGCAAGACTAGCGGGGAGATCACCGGGGAGCTGTTTTTT. It encodes CASKTSGEITGELFF.

V and J are TRBV5-6 and TRBJ1-2, with 9 bases fitting TRBD1. The CDR3 is made up of 18 amino acids. With 1 base clipped from V and 3 bases from J, the junction kept 13 bases outside the gene matches. Germline CDR1 reads SGHDT; CDR2 reads YYEEEE. The CDR3: CASSLSGQGLWSYYGYTF. The CDR3 DNA follows: TGTGCCAGCAGCTTGAGTGGACAGGGGTTGTGGTCCTACTATGGCTACACCTTC.

This clonotype was recorded a few times. No conserved phenylalanine or tryptophan is present at the end of the CDR3, so a read error is the likely explanation. No DNA is shown, since the ends of the CDR3 on it are uncertain; the CDR3 is the one TCRdb lists. The chain employs TRBV12-3 or TRBV12-4 and TRBJ2-1; the D call of TRBD2 is as the table states it, not checked on the DNA. 12 amino acids form the CDR3, both terminal residues included. The CDR3 is CASSLGLAGAAI.

This clonotype was seen a handful of times. This chain links TRBV6-1 with TRBJ2-7, with TRBD2 matching over 10 bases. V dropped 1 base and J dropped 5; count of bases not matched to a gene: 2. CDR1 MNHNS and CDR2 SASEGT come from the germline V gene. This CDR3 has 14 residues. CDR3 DNA sequence: TGTGCCAGCAGTGAAGGTCTAGCGGGAGACGAGCAGTACTTC. Translation: CASSEGLAGDEQYF.

V is TRBV10-3 and J is TRBJ2-5; D is uncertain. Trimming removed 0 bases at V and 5 bases at J, with 13 bases between. CDR1 and CDR2 (germline): ENHRY, SYGVKD. The CDR3 length is 15 residues. CDR3 sequence reads: CAISESKHMLETQYF. In DNA, the CDR3 is TGTGCCATCAGTGAGTCGAAACATATGCTGGAGACCCAGTACTTC.

The V gene is TRBV10-3, the J gene TRBJ2-2; D is ambiguous. V was pared by 2 bases and J by 6 bases, with 10 bases between. The CDR3 loop spans 14 amino acids. Germline V gene lookup returns CDR1 ENHRY and CDR2 SYGVKD. The CDR3 reads CAISEGPFSGELFF. CDR3 nucleotides: TGTGCCATCAGTGAGGGTCCTTTTTCCGGGGAGCTGTTTTTT.